These 24 T cell receptor beta chains share one sample of origin, sequenced in a study of cytomegalovirus exposure and HLA in healthy donors. Use of 60 Vbeta and 13 Jbeta primers characterized the PCR. Sequenced by immunoSEQ multiplex PCR; TCRdb stores in-frame clones only, minus some. The profile shows roughly 120,000 clones, over 60% of them singletons. Sequencing was carried out using PBMCs. The source of these receptors is a man aged 18 to 30 in good health and CMV-seronegative.

The V and J genes are TRBV5-6 and TRBJ1-5; D perhaps matches TRBD1 (6 bases). The CDR3 consists of 14 residues. Germline V lookup: CDR1 SGHDT, CDR2 YYEEEE. V was shortened by 2 bases and J by 8 bases, with 14 bases between the two germline ends. CDR3 amino acids: CASSLATGVEPQHF. Here the CDR3 DNA reads TGTGCCAGCAGCTTAGCGACAGGCGTAGAGCCCCAGCATTTT.

This clone was counted once. The chain couples TRBV5-1 to TRBJ2-7, with TRBD1 matching over 8 bases. Germline assignment: CDR1 SGHRS and CDR2 YFSETQ. This CDR3 is built from 14 residues. The V and J ends lost 0 bases and 6 bases, in that order; junction bases with no gene match: 5. CDR3 coding DNA: TGCGCCAGCAGCTTGGGGACAGGGAAAGGCGAGCAGTACTTC. This gives the protein CASSLGTGKGEQYF.

This sequence joins TRBV19 and TRBJ1-4, with D perhaps matching TRBD1 (5 bases). CDR1 is LNHDA and CDR2 is SQIVND in the germline V gene (reference sequence). Trimming removed 7 bases at V and 8 bases at J, with 17 bases between. CDR3 length: 14 residues. The CDR3 here is CASMTQVTPEKLFF. For the CDR3, the DNA is TGTGCCAGTATGACACAGGTTACCCCCGAAAAACTGTTTTTT.

This clone was recorded a few times. The V call is TRBV4-3, the J call TRBJ2-7; the D gene is possibly TRBD2 (6 bases). Germline CDR1 is LGHNA and CDR2 is YSLEER. V was clipped by 1 base and J by 4 bases, with 14 bases between them. The CDR3 sequence is 15 residues long. The DNA of the CDR3 is TGCGCCAGCAGCCAAGTTACGGAGGGGTCTTACGAGCAGTACTTC. Translation: CASSQVTEGSYEQYF.

This clone has a single count. The chain carries TRBV7-2 and TRBJ1-1; no firm D call. V was trimmed by 1 base and J by 2 bases, leaving 8 bases between them. Germline CDR1 is SGHTA and CDR2 is FQGNSA. The CDR3 runs 14 residues. Here the CDR3 DNA reads TGTGCCAGCAGCTTAGGGCAGGCTAACACTGAAGCTTTCTTT. The encoded protein is CASSLGQANTEAFF.

The chain is built from TRBV18 and TRBJ2-1; unclear D gene. Trimming pared 2 bases from V and 5 bases from J, leaving 4 bases between. Germline lookup yields CDR1 KGHSH and CDR2 LQKENI. This CDR3 region has 12 residues. In DNA form, the CDR3 reads TGTGCCAGCTCACCATTAAACAATGAGCAGTTCTTC. Its protein product is CASSPLNNEQFF.

This clone appeared a few times. The chain uses TRBV28 and TRBJ1-2; D unresolved. The CDR3 is made up of 11 amino acids. CDR1 is MDHEN and CDR2 is SYDVKM in the germline V gene. Trimming stripped 6 bases from V and 3 bases from J, with 5 bases between. The CDR3 DNA follows: TGTGCCAGCAGCGGTTACTATGGCTACACCTTC. This gives the protein CASSGYYGYTF.

V is TRBV28 and J is TRBJ2-6; D is possibly TRBD1 (6 bases). Trimming pared 8 bases from V and 3 bases from J, leaving 23 bases between. The CDR3 contains 18 residues. CDR1 is MDHEN and CDR2 is SYDVKM in the germline V gene. The CDR3 is CASLKPRRGPFGANVLTF. CDR3 in DNA: TGTGCCAGCCTCAAGCCCCGCAGGGGTCCCTTTGGGGCCAACGTCCTGACTTTC.

This chain joins TRBV6-5 and TRBJ1-2; TRBD1 aligns across 10 bases. Germline V gene lookup returns CDR1 MNHEY and CDR2 SVGAGI. The CDR3 sequence is 13 residues long. The V and J ends lost 4 bases and 13 bases, in that order; junction bases with no gene match: 9. CDR3 nucleotide sequence: TGTGCCAGCAGTTTCGACAGGGGGCTTAAGTCCACCTTC. As protein: CASSFDRGLKSTF.

V gene TRBV28 combines with J gene TRBJ1-2; 7 bases align to TRBD1. The CDR3 is made up of 14 amino acids. The V segment lost 6 bases and the J segment 1 base; nucleotides outside the gene matches: 5. The germline gives CDR1 MDHEN, CDR2 SYDVKM. This CDR3 is CASSWGQSNYGYTF. Written as DNA, the CDR3 is TGTGCCAGCAGCTGGGGACAGAGTAACTATGGCTACACCTTC.

The rearrangement uses TRBV15 and TRBJ2-5; D is possibly TRBD2 (6 bases). Germline lookup yields CDR1 LNHNV and CDR2 YYDKDF (reference sequence). The CDR3 is 14 amino acids. V was cut by 6 bases and J by 5 bases, with 16 bases left in between. CDR3 amino acids: CATRAGSGEETQYF. CDR3 nucleotide sequence: TGTGCCACCAGGGCCGGTTCGGGGGAGGAGACCCAGTACTTC.

This sequence joins TRBV2 and TRBJ2-3; 9 nucleotides match TRBD2. CDR1 and CDR2 (germline): SNHLY, FYNNEI. J gave up 12 bases and V 9 bases, and 7 bases lay outside the gene matches. The CDR3 contains 11 residues. This chain's CDR3 is CARTTSGAQYF. The CDR3, as DNA: TGTGCCAGGACGACTAGCGGAGCCCAGTATTTT.

This clone has only a few counts. This rearrangement joins TRBV23-1 to TRBJ2-3; D possibly corresponds to TRBD2 (6 bases). TRBV23-1 is an open reading frame whose function is uncertain. V lost 11 bases, J lost 3 bases, and 30 bases lay in between. The CDR3 sequence is 18 residues long. CDR3 region: CAVQVPQACGNGTDTQYF. CDR3 nucleotides: TGCGCCGTACAAGTACCCCAGGCATGCGGGAATGGGACAGATACGCAGTATTTT.

CDR3 sequence (DNA): TGTGCCTGGAGCCCGGGACTAGCGGACAATGAGCAGTTCTTC. The encoded protein is CAWSPGLADNEQFF. The V and J genes are TRBV30 and TRBJ2-1, with 11 bases lining up with TRBD2. This CDR3 is built from 14 residues. V dropped 3 bases and J dropped 5; count of bases not matched to a gene: 3. Germline CDR1 is GTSNPN and CDR2 is SVGIG (reference sequence).

This chain links TRBV25-1 with TRBJ2-7; 8 nucleotides match TRBD1. J lost 0 bases, V lost 6 bases, and 1 base had no gene match. Germline CDR1 and CDR2: MGHDK and SYGVNS. This CDR3 is 13 amino acids long. DNA for the CDR3: TGTGCCAGCAGAGGGACAGGCTCCTACGAGCAGTACTTC. Translation gives CASRGTGSYEQYF.

A few counts support this clone. This chain joins TRBV6-5 and TRBJ1-5; no firm D call. This CDR3 is 14 amino acids long. Per the germline V gene, CDR1 is MNHEY and CDR2 is SVGAGI. Trimming took off 3 bases at V and 6 bases at J, with 12 bases between the two ends. The CDR3 reads CASSYSGGVQPQHF. The CDR3 DNA follows: TGTGCCAGCAGTTATTCGGGTGGAGTTCAGCCCCAGCATTTT.

This sequence joins TRBV2 and TRBJ2-1; TRBD2 agrees at 7 bases. Germline trimming cut 6 bases from V and 0 bases from J; bases unmatched to any gene: 5. From germline, CDR1 is SNHLY and CDR2 FYNNEI. The CDR3 runs 15 residues. For the CDR3, the DNA is TGTGCCAGCAGCAGAGCGGGAAGCTCCTACAATGAGCAGTTCTTC. Translating it yields CASSRAGSSYNEQFF. Complete variable domain (other parts from reference TRBV2 and TRBJ2-1): EPEVTQTPSHQVTQMGQEVILRCVPISNHLYFYWYRQILGQKVEFLVSFYNNEISEKSEIFDDQFSVERPDGSNFTLKIRSTKLEDSAMYFCASSRAGSSYNEQFFGPGTRLTVL.

This clone showed up just once. The chain has TRBV6-6 and TRBJ1-1, with D unresolved. This CDR3 comprises 15 residues. Looked up from germline, CDR1 is MNHNY and CDR2 is SVGAGI (reference sequence). Deletions cut 0 bases from V and 0 bases from J, with 8 bases between. CDR3 region: CASSYSQRMNTEAFF. CDR3 DNA: TGTGCCAGCAGTTACTCGCAGCGCATGAACACTGAAGCTTTCTTT.

This clone was seen just once. The chain is built from TRBV29-1 and TRBJ2-6, with a tentative D call TRBD2 (5 bases). V lost 6 bases, J lost 1 base, and 7 bases lay in between. The CDR3 runs to 13 residues. Germline assignment: CDR1 SQVTM and CDR2 ANQGSEA. CDR3 nucleotide sequence: TGCAGCGTGAGGGAGTCTGGGGCCAACGTCCTGACTTTC. Encoded protein: CSVRESGANVLTF.

CDR3 coding DNA: TGTGCCAGCAGTTACTACGTCCGGACTCCTCAAGAGACCCAGTACTTC. Encoded protein: CASSYYVRTPQETQYF. V usage is TRBV6-5 and J usage is TRBJ2-5; a weak D match, TRBD2 (5 bases). V was pared by 1 base and J by 2 bases, with 14 bases between. Germline V gene sequence: CDR1 MNHEY, CDR2 SVGAGI. This CDR3 comprises 16 residues.

This clone was observed once. The gene calls are TRBV25-1 and TRBJ2-5; D is unresolved. Germline CDR1 is MGHDK and CDR2 is SYGVNS. The CDR3 is 13 residues long. V was cut by 2 bases and J by 5 bases, with 9 bases left in between. The CDR3 is CASSEGARETQYF. DNA for the CDR3: TGTGCCAGCAGTGAAGGTGCTAGGGAGACCCAGTACTTC.

The sample holds one count of this clone. V is TRBV28 and J is TRBJ2-1, with a tentative D call TRBD2 (6 bases). This CDR3 comprises 15 residues. Per the germline V gene, CDR1 is MDHEN and CDR2 is SYDVKM. V dropped 5 bases and J dropped 2 bases, with 13 bases sitting between them. The CDR3 sequence: CASSPSGPPYNEQFF. CDR3 nucleotides: TGTGCCAGCAGTCCCAGCGGGCCCCCCTACAATGAGCAGTTCTTC.

The gene calls are TRBV6-5 and TRBJ2-7, with TRBD1 identical over 8 bases. Per germline, CDR1 MNHEY and CDR2 SVGAGI. V shed 6 bases, J shed 1 base, and the junction held 5 bases outside the gene matches. CDR3 length: 14 amino acids. The CDR3 region is CASRPDRGSYEQYF. In nucleotides, the CDR3 is TGTGCCAGCAGGCCCGACAGGGGTTCCTACGAGCAGTACTTC.

This chain links TRBV5-1 with TRBJ2-1, with 10 bases fitting TRBD2. The CDR3 spans 18 residues. Unmatched junction bases numbered 8, after V lost 0 bases and J lost 2 bases. In germline, CDR1 is SGHRS, CDR2 YFSETQ. CDR3 sequence (DNA): TGCGCCAGCAGCTTGGAAGCGGGAGGGCCCCTAACCTACAATGAGCAGTTCTTC. Translating gives CASSLEAGGPLTYNEQFF.